This TCR beta chain was obtained from a study of T cell responses to AZD1222 COVID-19 vaccine. As to this clone: Its antigen is unknown.

The CDR3 sequence is 13 residues long. CDR1 is SGHRS, CDR2 YFSETQ, per germline. V was cut by 5 bases and J by 4 bases, with 12 bases left in between. General study findings and limits: Baseline serostatus was positive in only six AZD1222 recipients. Clonal diversity may have been underestimated, and the donors were mostly white British, with more females than males.

The protocol was immunoSEQ multiplex PCR, while the TCRdb copy is restricted to in-frame clones and leaves out a portion. The sample yields about 120,000 clones, around nine tenths seen once. This specimen was peripheral blood, taken on day 0 of AZD1222 vaccination. This receptor was identified in an adult in good health. This rearrangement joins TRBV5-1 to TRBJ1-1; D is ambiguous. CDR3 sequence reads: CASRDRVGTEAFF. The CDR3 region has the DNA TGCGCCAGCAGAGACCGCGTAGGCACTGAAGCTTTCTTT. The variable domain in full, with the rest retrieved from reference TRBV5-1 and TRBJ1-1, is KAGVTQTPRYLIKTRGQQVTLSCSPISGHRSVSWYQQTPGQGLQFLFEYFSETQRNKGNFPGRFSGRQFSNSRSEMNVSTLELGDSALYLCASRDRVGTEAFFGQGTRLTVV.